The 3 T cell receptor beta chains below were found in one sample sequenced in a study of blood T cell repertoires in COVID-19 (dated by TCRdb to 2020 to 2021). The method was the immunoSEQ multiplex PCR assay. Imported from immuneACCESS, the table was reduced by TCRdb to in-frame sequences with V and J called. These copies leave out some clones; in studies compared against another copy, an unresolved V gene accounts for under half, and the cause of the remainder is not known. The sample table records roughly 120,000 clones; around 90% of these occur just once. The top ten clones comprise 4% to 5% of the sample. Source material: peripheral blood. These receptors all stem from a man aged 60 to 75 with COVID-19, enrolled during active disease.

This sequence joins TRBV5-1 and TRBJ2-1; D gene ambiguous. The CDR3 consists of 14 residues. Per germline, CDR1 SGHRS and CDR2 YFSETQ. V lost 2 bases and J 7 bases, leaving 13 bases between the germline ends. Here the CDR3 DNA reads TGCGCCAGCAGCTTTGAACTCCGAGGTAATGAGCAGTTCTTC. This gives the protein CASSFELRGNEQFF.

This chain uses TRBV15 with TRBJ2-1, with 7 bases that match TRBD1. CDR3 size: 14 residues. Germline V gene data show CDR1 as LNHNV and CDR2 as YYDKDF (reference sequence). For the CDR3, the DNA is TGTGGTGTCGGACAGGTCAACTCCTACAATGAGCAGTTCTTC. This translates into CGVGQVNSYNEQFF.

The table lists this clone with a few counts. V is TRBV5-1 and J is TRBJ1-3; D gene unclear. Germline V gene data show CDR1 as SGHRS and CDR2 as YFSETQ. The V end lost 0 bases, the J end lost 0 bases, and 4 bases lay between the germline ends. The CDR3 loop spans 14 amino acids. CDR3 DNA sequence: TGCGCCAGCAGCTTGGACAGCTCTGGAAACACCATATATTTT. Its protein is CASSLDSSGNTIYF.